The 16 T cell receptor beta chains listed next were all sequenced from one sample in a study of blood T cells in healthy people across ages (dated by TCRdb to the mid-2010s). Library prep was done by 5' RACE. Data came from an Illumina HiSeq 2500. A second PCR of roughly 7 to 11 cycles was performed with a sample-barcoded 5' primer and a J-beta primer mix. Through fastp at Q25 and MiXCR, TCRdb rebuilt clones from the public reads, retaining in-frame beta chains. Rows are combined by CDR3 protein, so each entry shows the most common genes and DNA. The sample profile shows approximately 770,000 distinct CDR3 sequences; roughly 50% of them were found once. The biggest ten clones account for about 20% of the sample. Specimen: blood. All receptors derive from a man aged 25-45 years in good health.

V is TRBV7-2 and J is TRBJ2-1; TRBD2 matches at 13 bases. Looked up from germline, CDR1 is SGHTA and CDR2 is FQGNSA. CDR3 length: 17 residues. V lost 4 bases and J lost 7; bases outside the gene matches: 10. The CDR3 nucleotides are TGTGCCAGCAGCTCCTCACTAGCGGGAGGGCCCTTGAATGAGCAGTTCTTC. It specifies CASSSSLAGGPLNEQFF.

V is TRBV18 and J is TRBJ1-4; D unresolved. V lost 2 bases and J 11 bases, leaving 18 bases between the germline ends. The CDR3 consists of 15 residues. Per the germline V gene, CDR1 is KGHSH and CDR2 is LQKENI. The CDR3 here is CASSPSVPPLGKLFF. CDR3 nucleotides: TGTGCCAGCTCACCATCCGTCCCGCCACTGGGGAAACTGTTTTTT. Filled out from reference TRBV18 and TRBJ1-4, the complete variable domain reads NAGVMQNPRHLVRRRGQEARLRCSPMKGHSHVYWYRQLPEEGLKFMVYLQKENIIDESGMPKERFSAEFPKEGPSILRIQQVVRGDSAAYFCASSPSVPPLGKLFFGSGTQLSVL.

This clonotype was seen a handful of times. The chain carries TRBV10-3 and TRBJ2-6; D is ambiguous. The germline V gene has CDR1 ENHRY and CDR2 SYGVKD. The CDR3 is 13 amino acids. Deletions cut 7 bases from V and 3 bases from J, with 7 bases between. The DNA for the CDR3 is TGTGCCATCAAGCAGGATGGGGCCAACGTCCTGACTTTC. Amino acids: CAIKQDGANVLTF.

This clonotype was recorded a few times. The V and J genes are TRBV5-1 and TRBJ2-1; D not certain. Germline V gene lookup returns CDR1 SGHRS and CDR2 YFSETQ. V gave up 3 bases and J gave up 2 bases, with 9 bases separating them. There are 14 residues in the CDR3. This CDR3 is CASSWSGAYNEQFF. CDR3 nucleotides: TGCGCCAGCAGCTGGAGTGGAGCCTACAATGAGCAGTTCTTC.

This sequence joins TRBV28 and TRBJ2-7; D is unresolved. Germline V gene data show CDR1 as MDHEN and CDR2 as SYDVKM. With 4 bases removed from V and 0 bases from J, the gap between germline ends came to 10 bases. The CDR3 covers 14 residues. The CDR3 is CASSSTPSSYEQYF. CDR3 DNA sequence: TGTGCCAGCAGTTCCACTCCCAGCTCCTACGAGCAGTACTTC.

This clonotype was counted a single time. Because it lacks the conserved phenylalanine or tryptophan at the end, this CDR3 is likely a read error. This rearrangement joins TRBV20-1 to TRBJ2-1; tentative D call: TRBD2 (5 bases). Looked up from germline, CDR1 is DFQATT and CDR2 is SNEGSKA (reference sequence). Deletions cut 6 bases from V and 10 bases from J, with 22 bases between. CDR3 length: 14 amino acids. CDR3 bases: TGCAGTGCCACAATAGCGTCCCGCTCCTACGAGCAGTTCTAC. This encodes CSATIASRSYEQFY.

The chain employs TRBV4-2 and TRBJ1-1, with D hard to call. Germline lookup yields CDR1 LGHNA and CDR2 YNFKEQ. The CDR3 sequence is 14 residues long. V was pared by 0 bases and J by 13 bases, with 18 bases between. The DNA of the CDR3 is TGTGCCAGCAGCCAAGATCCAGGTAGTTTCTTACTTTTCTTT. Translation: CASSQDPGSFLLFF.

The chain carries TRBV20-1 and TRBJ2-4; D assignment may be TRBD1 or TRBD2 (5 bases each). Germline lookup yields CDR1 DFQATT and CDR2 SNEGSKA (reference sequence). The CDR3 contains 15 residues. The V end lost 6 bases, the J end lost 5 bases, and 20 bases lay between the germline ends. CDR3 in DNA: TGCAGTGCCGCTGATGGGGGATCGGGTCAAAACATTCAGTACTTC. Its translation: CSAADGGSGQNIQYF.

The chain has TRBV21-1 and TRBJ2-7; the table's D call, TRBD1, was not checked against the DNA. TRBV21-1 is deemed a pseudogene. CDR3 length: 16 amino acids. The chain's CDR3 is CAASVSPSGHPYERYF. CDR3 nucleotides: TGTGCCGCGTCTGTGTCCCCCTCAGGGCACCCCTACGAGCGGTACTTC.

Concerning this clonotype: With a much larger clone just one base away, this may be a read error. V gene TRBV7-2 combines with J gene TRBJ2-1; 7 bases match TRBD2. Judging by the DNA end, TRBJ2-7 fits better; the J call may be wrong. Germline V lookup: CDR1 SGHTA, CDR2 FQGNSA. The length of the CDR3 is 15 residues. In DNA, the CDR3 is TGTGCCAGCAGGATGACTAGCCTTATAGGCAATGAGCAGTACTTC. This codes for CASRMTSLIGNEQYF.

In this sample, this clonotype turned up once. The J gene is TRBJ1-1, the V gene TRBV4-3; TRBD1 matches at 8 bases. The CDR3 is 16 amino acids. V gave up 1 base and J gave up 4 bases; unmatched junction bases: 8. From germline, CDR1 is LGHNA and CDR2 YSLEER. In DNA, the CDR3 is TGCGCCAGCAGCCAAGGGACAGGGACGCCTTCCACTGAAGCTTTCTTT. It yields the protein CASSQGTGTPSTEAFF.

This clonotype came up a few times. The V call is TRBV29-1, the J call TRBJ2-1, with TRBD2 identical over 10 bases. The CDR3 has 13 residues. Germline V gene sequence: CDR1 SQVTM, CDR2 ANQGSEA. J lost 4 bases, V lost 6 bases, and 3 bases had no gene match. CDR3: CSVGLAEYNEQFF. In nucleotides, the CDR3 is TGCAGCGTCGGACTAGCGGAGTACAATGAGCAGTTCTTC.

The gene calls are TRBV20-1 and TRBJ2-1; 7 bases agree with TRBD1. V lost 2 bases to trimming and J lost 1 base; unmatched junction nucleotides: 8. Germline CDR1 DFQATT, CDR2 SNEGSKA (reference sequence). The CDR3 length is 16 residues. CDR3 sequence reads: CSARRPGQSSYNEQFF. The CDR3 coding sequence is TGCAGTGCTAGAAGGCCGGGACAGTCATCCTACAATGAGCAGTTCTTC.

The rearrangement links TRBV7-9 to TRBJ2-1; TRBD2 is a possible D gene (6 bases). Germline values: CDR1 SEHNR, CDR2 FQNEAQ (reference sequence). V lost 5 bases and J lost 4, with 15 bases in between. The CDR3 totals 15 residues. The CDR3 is CASSRGIVSYNEQFF. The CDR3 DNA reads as TGTGCCAGCAGCCGGGGGATCGTGTCGTACAATGAGCAGTTCTTC.

Written as DNA, the CDR3 is TGCAGCGTCGGCAGCAGATCCGAGCAGTACTTC. Translating it yields CSVGSRSEQYF. The V gene is TRBV29-1, the J gene TRBJ2-7; D is unclear. Per the germline V gene, CDR1 is SQVTM and CDR2 is ANQGSEA. The CDR3 is 11 residues long. V was shortened by 6 bases and J by 6 bases, with 12 bases between the two germline ends.

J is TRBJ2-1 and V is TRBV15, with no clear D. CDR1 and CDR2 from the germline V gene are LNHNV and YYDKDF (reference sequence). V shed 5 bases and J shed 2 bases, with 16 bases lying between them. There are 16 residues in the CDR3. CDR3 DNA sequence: TGTGCCACCAGCGTAGGACGCGTCCACGCCTACAATGAGCAGTTCTTC. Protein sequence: CATSVGRVHAYNEQFF.